Listed below are T cell receptor beta chains from one sample, sequenced in a study of blood T cell repertoires in COVID-19. Clones were sequenced by immunoSEQ multiplex PCR, and TCRdb holds only the in-frame ones, with some missing. The sample yields about 37,000 clones, 80% seen once. Sequenced input: peripheral blood. These receptors were taken from a woman in her 70s with acute or convalescent COVID-19. CDR3s include the opening cysteine and the closing phenylalanine or tryptophan. A D gene is named only where the DNA matches it firmly. Size tells how often a clone was seen (once, few, many) or the class of an expanded clone, and some rows leave it out.

CDR3 DNA	CDR3 protein	V gene	clone size	J gene	D gene
TGTGCCACCAGTGATTTTCTCAACACTGAAGCTTTCTTT	CATSDFLNTEAFF	TRBV24-1	-	TRBJ1-1	-
TGTGCCAGTAGTATGCAAACTACTAATGAAAAACTGTTTTTT	CASSMQTTNEKLFF	TRBV19	-	TRBJ1-4	-
TGTGCCAGCTCACCGACTGGGGGGGCAGGGAAATTTAATGAGCAGTTCTTC	CASSPTGGAGKFNEQFF	TRBV18	-	TRBJ2-1	-
TGTGCCAGCAGTTTTGGACAGGGGCTAGCTAACTATGGCTACACTTTC	CASSFGQGLANYGYTF	TRBV6-5	-	TRBJ1-2	TRBD1
TGTGCCAGCAGCGTAGCAGGTAGCGGGAGGGATGAGCAGTTCTTC	CASSVAGSGRDEQFF	TRBV9	-	TRBJ2-1	TRBD2
TGTGCCAGCAGCGTAAGGGAGCGGGGGGCCGTCCCAGAGACCCAGTACTTC	CASSVRERGAVPETQYF	TRBV9	-	TRBJ2-5	TRBD2
TGTGCCAGCAGCTTACAGCAGGGGGCAACAGATACGCAGTATTTT	CASSLQQGATDTQYF	TRBV13	few	TRBJ2-3	TRBD1
TGTGCCAGCAGTGGACAGGGTGTTTCTGAAGCTTTCTTT	CASSGQGVSEAFF	TRBV2	once	TRBJ1-1	TRBD1
TGTGCCAGCTCACCACCGGGGAGGTCGGACAATGAGCAGTTCTTC	CASSPPGRSDNEQFF	TRBV18	-	TRBJ2-1	-
TGTGCCAGCAGCTCGCCATGGGGCGGGGGCAAGTCCTACAATGAGCAGTTCTTC	CASSSPWGGGKSYNEQFF	TRBV7-8	-	TRBJ2-1	-
TGTGCCAGCAGTGGAGGGACTACTGGGTACGAGCAGTACTTC	CASSGGTTGYEQYF	TRBV2	few	TRBJ2-7	TRBD2
TGTGCCAGCGGACCCTCGCGGGTTGTTAATTCACCCCTCCACTTT	CASGPSRVVNSPLHF	TRBV6-5	many	TRBJ1-6	-
TGTGCCAGCAGCTTAGAGGGGGCATCCCACGAGCAGTACTTC	CASSLEGASHEQYF	TRBV7-8	-	TRBJ2-7	TRBD1
TGTGCCAGCAGCATACCGGGACTAGCGGGACGAGAGCAGTACTTC	CASSIPGLAGREQYF	TRBV7-2	-	TRBJ2-7	TRBD2
TGTGCCAGCAAGGAGTCTGTAGGTCCCGGGGAGCTGTTTTTT	CASKESVGPGELFF	TRBV2	-	TRBJ2-2	-
TGTGCCAGCAGTTTATTCCCCGCGGGCACAGATACGCAGTATTTT	CASSLFPAGTDTQYF	TRBV27	-	TRBJ2-3	-
TGTGCCAGCAGCTTAGATTCGTCCAGGGTGGATGAGCAGTACTTC	CASSLDSSRVDEQYF	TRBV11-3	once	TRBJ2-7	-
TGTGCCAGCTCACCCGGGACACCGAACACTGAAGCTTTCTTT	CASSPGTPNTEAFF	TRBV18	-	TRBJ1-1	-
TGTGCCAGCAGCAAACTAGCGGGAGGGCCTACAGAGACCCAGTACTTC	CASSKLAGGPTETQYF	TRBV14	-	TRBJ2-5	TRBD2
TGTGCCAGCCTGGGACAGACCAGCTCTGGAAACACCATATATTTT	CASLGQTSSGNTIYF	TRBV6-5	-	TRBJ1-3	TRBD1
TGTGCCACCAGCAGAGCCAGACAGAGCTCCTACAATGAGCAGTTCTTC	CATSRARQSSYNEQFF	TRBV15	-	TRBJ2-1	-
TGTGCCAGTCGGACTAGCGGCCTCACAGATACGCAGTATTTT	CASRTSGLTDTQYF	TRBV5-4	-	TRBJ2-3	TRBD2
TGTGCCAGTAGTATCGACGGGAGGGCCACCCCGCTTAATAAGCAGTTCTTC	CASSIDGRATPLNKQFF	TRBV19	-	TRBJ2-1	TRBD2